This TCR beta chain emerged from a study of OX40 agonist ivuxolimab in advanced cancers. Points from the study as a whole: Relative to CD4+ cells, CD8+ T cells on average had more expanded clones. CD4+ and CD8+ blood T cells expanded clonally by week 6 at 0.1 to 3.0 mg/kg. The 0.1-3.0 mg/kg partial responders had among the lowest clonal expansion.

About this clone itself: Its target is unknown.

In germline, CDR1 is SGHNT, CDR2 YYREEE (reference sequence). The CDR3 has 13 amino acids. V lost 1 base to trimming and J lost 1 base, with 5 bases between them. The table came from immunoSEQ multiplex PCR; TCRdb's copy has only in-frame clones and leaves some out. The profile covers approximately 59,000 clones, with 75% to 90% appearing a single time and around 0.71% taken by the ten largest. The receptor was isolated from an adult with an advanced solid tumor such as melanoma, head and neck, liver or kidney cancer. The rearrangement joins TRBV5-4 to TRBJ1-1; D remains ambiguous. The sample in question was CD4+ or CD8+ T cells sorted from blood, obtained in a trial of the OX40 agonist ivuxolimab. Written as DNA, the CDR3 is TGTGCCAGCAGCTTGTCGCAGAACACTGAAGCTTTCTTT. Translated: CASSLSQNTEAFF.